This T cell receptor beta chain was recorded in a study of spatial heterogeneity in lung cancer. With regard to this clonotype: Its antigen is not known.

Study-wide results and caveats: Tumor TCRs that were ubiquitous and expanded showed up in blood more at resection than follow-up.

One entry per CDR3 protein, called by TCRdb with MiXCR from the 5' RACE reads. The sample includes 9,500 to 11,000 distinct CDR3 sequences, around 6% of them seen just once. Documented time point: sample taken at primary tumor resection. The sequenced material consisted of unsorted whole RNA from tumor, nontumor lung or frozen PBMC. The germline CDR1 and CDR2 sequences are KGHDR and SFDVKD. Trimming removed 5 bases at V and 0 bases at J, with 7 bases between. The CDR3 runs to 14 residues. The source of this sequence is a male donor with early-stage non-small cell lung cancer. The rearrangement links TRBV24-1 to TRBJ2-1; D remains unclear. The starting material was PBMCs, obtained at surgery. This CDR3 reads CATSVGGSYNEQFF. The CDR3 nucleotides are TGTGCCACCAGTGTCGGCGGCTCCTACAATGAGCAGTTCTTC.